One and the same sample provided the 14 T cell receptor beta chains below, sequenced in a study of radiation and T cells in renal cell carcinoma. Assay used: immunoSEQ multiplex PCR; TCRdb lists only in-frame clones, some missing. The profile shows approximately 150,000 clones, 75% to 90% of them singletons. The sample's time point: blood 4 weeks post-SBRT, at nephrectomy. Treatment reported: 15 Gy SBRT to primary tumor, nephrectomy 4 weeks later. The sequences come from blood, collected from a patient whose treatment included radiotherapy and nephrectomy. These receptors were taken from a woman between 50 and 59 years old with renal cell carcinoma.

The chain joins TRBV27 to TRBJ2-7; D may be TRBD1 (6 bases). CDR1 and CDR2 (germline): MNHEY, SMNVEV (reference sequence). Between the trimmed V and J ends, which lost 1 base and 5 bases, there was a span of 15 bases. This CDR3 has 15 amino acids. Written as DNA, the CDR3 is TGTGCCAGCAGTTTATGGGTTGGGCAGGGGAACGAGCAGTACTTC. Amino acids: CASSLWVGQGNEQYF.

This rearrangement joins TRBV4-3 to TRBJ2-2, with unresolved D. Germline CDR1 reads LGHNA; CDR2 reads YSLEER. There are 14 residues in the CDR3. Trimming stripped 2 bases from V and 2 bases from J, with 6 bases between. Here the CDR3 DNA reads TGCGCCAGCAGCCAATGGGAAAACACCGGGGAGCTGTTTTTT. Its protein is CASSQWENTGELFF.

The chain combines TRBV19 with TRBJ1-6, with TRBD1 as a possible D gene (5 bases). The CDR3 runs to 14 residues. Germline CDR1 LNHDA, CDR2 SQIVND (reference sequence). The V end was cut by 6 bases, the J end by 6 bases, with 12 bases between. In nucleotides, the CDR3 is TGTGCCAGTAGGATCGGGACTGGTAATTCACCCCTCCACTTT. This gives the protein CASRIGTGNSPLHF. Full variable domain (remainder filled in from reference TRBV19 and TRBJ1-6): DGGITQSPKYLFRKEGQNVTLSCEQNLNHDAMYWYRQDPGQGLRLIYYSQIVNDFQKGDIAEGYSVSREKKESFPLTVTSAQKNPTAFYLCASRIGTGNSPLHFGNGTRLTVT.

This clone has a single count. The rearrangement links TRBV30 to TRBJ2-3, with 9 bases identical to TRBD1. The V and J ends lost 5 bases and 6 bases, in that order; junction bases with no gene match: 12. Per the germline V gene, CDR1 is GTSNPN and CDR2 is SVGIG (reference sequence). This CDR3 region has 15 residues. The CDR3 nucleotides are TGTGCCTGGGGGGGAGGGACAGGGCTTTCGGATACGCAGTATTTT. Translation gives CAWGGGTGLSDTQYF.

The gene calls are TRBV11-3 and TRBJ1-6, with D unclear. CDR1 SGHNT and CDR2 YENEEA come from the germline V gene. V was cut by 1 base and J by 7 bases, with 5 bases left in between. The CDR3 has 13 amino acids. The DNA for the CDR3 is TGTGCCAGCAGCTTAGTAAGGAATTCACCCCTCCACTTT. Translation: CASSLVRNSPLHF.

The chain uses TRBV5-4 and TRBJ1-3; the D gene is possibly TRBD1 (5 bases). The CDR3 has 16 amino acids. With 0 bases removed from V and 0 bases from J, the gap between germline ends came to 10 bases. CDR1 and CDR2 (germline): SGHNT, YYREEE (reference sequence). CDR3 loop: CASSLAGRGSGNTIYF. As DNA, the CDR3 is TGTGCCAGCAGCTTGGCGGGACGGGGCTCTGGAAACACCATATATTTT.

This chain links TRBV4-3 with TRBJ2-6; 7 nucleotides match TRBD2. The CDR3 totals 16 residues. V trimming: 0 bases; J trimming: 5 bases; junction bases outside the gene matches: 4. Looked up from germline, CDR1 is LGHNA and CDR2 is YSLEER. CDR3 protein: CASSQDPGGRANVLTF. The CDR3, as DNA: TGCGCCAGCAGCCAAGATCCGGGGGGTCGGGCCAACGTCCTGACTTTC.

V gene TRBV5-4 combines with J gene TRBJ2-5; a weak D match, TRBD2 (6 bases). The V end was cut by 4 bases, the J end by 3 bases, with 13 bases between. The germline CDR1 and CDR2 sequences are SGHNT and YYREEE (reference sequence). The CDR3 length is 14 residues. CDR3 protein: CASSPGGAKETQYF. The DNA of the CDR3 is TGTGCCAGCAGCCCCGGAGGGGCGAAAGAGACCCAGTACTTC.

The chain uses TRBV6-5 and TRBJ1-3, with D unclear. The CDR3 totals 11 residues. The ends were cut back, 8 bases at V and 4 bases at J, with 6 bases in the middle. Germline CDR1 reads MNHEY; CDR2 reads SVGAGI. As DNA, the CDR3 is TGTGCCAGCGTGGCCGGAAACACCATATATTTT. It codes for CASVAGNTIYF.

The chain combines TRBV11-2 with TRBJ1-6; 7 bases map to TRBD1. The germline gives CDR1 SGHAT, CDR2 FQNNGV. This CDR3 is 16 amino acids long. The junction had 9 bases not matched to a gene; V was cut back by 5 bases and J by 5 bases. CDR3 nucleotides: TGTGCCAGCAGCAAAAGGCGGACAGGACATAATTCACCCCTCCACTTT. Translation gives CASSKRRTGHNSPLHF.

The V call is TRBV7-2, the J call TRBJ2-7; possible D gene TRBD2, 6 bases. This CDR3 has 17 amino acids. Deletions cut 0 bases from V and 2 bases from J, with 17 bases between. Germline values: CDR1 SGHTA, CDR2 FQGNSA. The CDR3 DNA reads TGTGCCAGCAGCTTAGCGGGCGGGCCGGGAGAAACCTACGAGCAGTACTTC. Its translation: CASSLAGGPGETYEQYF.

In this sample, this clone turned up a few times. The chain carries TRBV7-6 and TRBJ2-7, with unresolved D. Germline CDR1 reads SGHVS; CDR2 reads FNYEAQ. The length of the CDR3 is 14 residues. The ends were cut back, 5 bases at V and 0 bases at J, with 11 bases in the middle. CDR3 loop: CASSPGPSSYEQYF. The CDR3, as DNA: TGTGCCAGCAGCCCCGGACCTAGCTCCTACGAGCAGTACTTC.

The CDR3 region is CASSFSGTAYEQYF. Here the CDR3 DNA reads TGTGCCAGCAGCTTTTCCGGGACAGCCTACGAGCAGTACTTC. V usage is TRBV11-2 and J usage is TRBJ2-7; 7 bases are a match to TRBD1. The CDR3 spans 14 residues. J lost 2 bases, V lost 3 bases, and 4 bases had no gene match. The germline gives CDR1 SGHAT, CDR2 FQNNGV.

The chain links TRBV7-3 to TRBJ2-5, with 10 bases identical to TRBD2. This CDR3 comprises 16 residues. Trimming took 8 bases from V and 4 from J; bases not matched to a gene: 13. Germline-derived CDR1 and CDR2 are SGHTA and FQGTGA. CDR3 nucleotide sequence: TGTGCCAGCGCCCAAGGGCTAGCGGGAGCCGGAGAGACCCAGTACTTC. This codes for CASAQGLAGAGETQYF.